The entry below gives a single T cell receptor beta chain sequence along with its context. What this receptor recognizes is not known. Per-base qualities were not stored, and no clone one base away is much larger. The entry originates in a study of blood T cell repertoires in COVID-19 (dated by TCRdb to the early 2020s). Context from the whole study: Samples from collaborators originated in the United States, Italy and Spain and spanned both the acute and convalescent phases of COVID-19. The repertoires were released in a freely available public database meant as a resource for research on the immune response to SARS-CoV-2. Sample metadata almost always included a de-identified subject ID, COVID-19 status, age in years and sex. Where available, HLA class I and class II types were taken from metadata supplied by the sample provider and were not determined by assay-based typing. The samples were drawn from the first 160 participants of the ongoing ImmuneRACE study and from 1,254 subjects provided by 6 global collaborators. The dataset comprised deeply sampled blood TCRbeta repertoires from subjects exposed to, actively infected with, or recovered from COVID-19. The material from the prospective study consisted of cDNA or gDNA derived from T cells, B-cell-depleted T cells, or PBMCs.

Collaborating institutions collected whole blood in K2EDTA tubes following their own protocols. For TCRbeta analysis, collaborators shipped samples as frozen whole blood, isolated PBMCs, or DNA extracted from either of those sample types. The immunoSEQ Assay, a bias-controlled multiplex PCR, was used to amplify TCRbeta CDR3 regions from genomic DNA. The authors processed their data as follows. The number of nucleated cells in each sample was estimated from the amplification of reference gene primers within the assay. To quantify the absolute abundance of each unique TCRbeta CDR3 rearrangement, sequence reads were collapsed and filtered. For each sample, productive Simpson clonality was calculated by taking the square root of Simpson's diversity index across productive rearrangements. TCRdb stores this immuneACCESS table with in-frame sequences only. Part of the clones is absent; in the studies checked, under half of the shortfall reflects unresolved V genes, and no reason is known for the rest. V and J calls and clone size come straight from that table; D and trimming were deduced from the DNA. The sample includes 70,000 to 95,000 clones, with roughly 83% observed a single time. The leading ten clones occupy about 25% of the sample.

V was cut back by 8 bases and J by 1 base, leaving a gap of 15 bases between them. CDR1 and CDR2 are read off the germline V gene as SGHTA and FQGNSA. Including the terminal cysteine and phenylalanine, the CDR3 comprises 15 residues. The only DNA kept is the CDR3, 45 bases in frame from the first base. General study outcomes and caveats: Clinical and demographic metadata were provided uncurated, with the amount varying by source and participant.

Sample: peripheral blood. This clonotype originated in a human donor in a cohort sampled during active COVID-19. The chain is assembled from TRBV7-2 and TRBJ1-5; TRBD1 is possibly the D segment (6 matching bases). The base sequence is TGTGCCAGCGCTACGGGGGGCCGGAGCAATCAGCCCCAGCATTTT. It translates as CASATGGRSNQPQHF.